This passage covers 24 T cell receptor beta chains from one sample sequenced in a study of identical twins. TCRdb re-called the 5' RACE reads with MiXCR, one entry per CDR3 protein. The sample lists about 520,000 distinct CDR3 sequences, about 20% occurring once. The same data also went into a second study, on T cells expressing NK-cell markers.

Input material: CD4+ T cells sorted from blood. The receptors shown here come from a young woman in good health.

This chain links TRBV7-2 with TRBJ1-2, with no clear D. The CDR3 is made up of 13 amino acids. Trimming left V 4 bases short and J 6 bases short, with 12 bases between. In germline, CDR1 is SGHTA, CDR2 FQGNSA. The CDR3 region is CASSYGPSDGYTF. The CDR3 DNA reads as TGTGCCAGCAGCTACGGACCCTCGGATGGCTACACCTTC.

The rearrangement uses TRBV27 and TRBJ2-3, with TRBD2 identical over 8 bases. In germline, CDR1 is MNHEY, CDR2 SMNVEV (reference sequence). The CDR3 length is 13 residues. The J segment lost 5 bases and the V segment lost 5 bases, leaving 3 bases of the junction unmatched. For the CDR3, the DNA is TGTGCCAGCAGTGGACGGGGGGGAGATACGCAGTATTTT. It translates to CASSGRGGDTQYF.

This clonotype has a handful of counts. The rearrangement uses TRBV3-1 and TRBJ1-2; maybe TRBD1 (5 bases). The CDR3 extends over 13 amino acids. Germline V gene lookup returns CDR1 LGHDT and CDR2 YNNKEL (reference sequence). V lost 4 bases to trimming and J lost 6 bases, with 12 bases between them. The CDR3 bases are TGTGCCAGCAGCCCTCGGGGGAGGGATGGCTACACCTTC. This encodes CASSPRGRDGYTF.

This clonotype was detected a few times. This chain joins TRBV6-1 and TRBJ2-2; D remains ambiguous. Germline CDR1 and CDR2: MNHNS and SASEGT. Trimming removed 5 bases from V and 3 bases from J, with 10 bases in between. There are 14 residues in the CDR3. This CDR3 reads CASSREADTGELFF. The DNA for the CDR3 is TGTGCCAGCAGTCGAGAGGCGGACACCGGGGAGCTGTTTTTT.

For the CDR3, the DNA is TGCAGTGCCCCCAACCCCAGGGCGGATCACGAGCAGTACTTC. It yields the protein CSAPNPRADHEQYF. The chain couples TRBV20-1 to TRBJ2-7; possible D gene TRBD1, 5 bases. Trimming cost V 6 bases and J 5 bases, with 20 bases left between them. Looked up from germline, CDR1 is DFQATT and CDR2 is SNEGSKA (reference sequence). This CDR3 has 14 residues.

The chain joins TRBV20-1 to TRBJ2-1, with D possibly being TRBD2 (6 bases). V was shortened by 5 bases and J by 10 bases, with 18 bases between the two germline ends. The length of the CDR3 is 13 residues. CDR1 is DFQATT, CDR2 SNEGSKA, per germline (reference sequence). In DNA, the CDR3 is TGCAGTGCTTGGGAGGTTGGGCCCGGGGAGCAGTTCTTC. It specifies CSAWEVGPGEQFF.

The chain has TRBV6-1 and TRBJ1-6; D is ambiguous. The germline V gene encodes CDR1 MNHNS and CDR2 SASEGT. The V gene lost 6 bases and the J gene lost 5 bases, with 11 bases spanning the gap. CDR3 length equals 14 residues. In DNA, the CDR3 is TGTGCCAGCAGGGCTGGGCCGGATAATTCACCCCTCCACTTT. Translation gives CASRAGPDNSPLHF.

This clonotype was counted between two and nine times. The chain carries TRBV2 and TRBJ2-7, with D uncertain. The germline V gene has CDR1 SNHLY and CDR2 FYNNEI. The CDR3 consists of 13 residues. With 5 bases removed from V and 3 bases from J, the gap between germline ends came to 11 bases. Written as DNA, the CDR3 is TGTGCCAGCAGTATCGGAGTTTACTACGAGCAGTACTTC. Protein product: CASSIGVYYEQYF.

The genes are TRBV6-5 and TRBJ1-5; D is ambiguous. There are 15 residues in the CDR3. With 0 bases removed from V and 2 bases from J, the gap between germline ends came to 8 bases. Germline V gene lookup returns CDR1 MNHEY and CDR2 SVGAGI. The CDR3 protein is CASSYSIKGNQPQHF. The CDR3 bases are TGTGCCAGCAGTTACTCGATAAAGGGCAATCAGCCCCAGCATTTT.

The J gene is TRBJ1-2, the V gene TRBV6-2 or TRBV6-3; 9 bases are a match to TRBD1. The CDR3 runs 14 residues. V lost 7 bases and J lost 4; bases outside the gene matches: 7. The germline gives CDR1 MNHEY, CDR2 SVGEGT. The CDR3 region has the DNA TGTGCCAGCACCTGGACAGGGGCGACCTATGGCTACACCTTC. It yields the protein CASTWTGATYGYTF.

This clonotype came up many times. The chain combines TRBV12-3 or TRBV12-4 with TRBJ2-7, with a weak D call TRBD2 (6 bases). CDR3 length: 13 amino acids. Trimming cost V 6 bases and J 0 bases, with 9 bases left between them. The chain's CDR3 is CASSFGSSYEQYF. For the CDR3, the DNA is TGTGCCAGCAGCTTCGGGAGCTCCTACGAGCAGTACTTC.

The rearrangement links TRBV20-1 to TRBJ1-1, with D possibly TRBD1 on 5 matching bases. Trimming stripped 4 bases from V and 0 bases from J, with 12 bases between. There are 14 residues in the CDR3. The germline gives CDR1 DFQATT, CDR2 SNEGSKA (reference sequence). CDR3 sequence reads: CSAIGARMNTEAFF. The CDR3 DNA is TGCAGTGCTATTGGGGCCCGAATGAACACTGAAGCTTTCTTT.

The rearrangement uses TRBV20-1 and TRBJ2-7; either TRBD1 or TRBD2 may supply D (5 bases each). This CDR3 has 14 residues. Trimming stripped 4 bases from V and 0 bases from J, with 13 bases between. Germline lookup yields CDR1 DFQATT and CDR2 SNEGSKA (reference sequence). The CDR3 DNA follows: TGCAGTGCTATAGGGACCGGAATCTCCTACGAGCAGTACTTC. Translation: CSAIGTGISYEQYF.

The chain employs TRBV11-2 and TRBJ1-6; D is unresolved. Between the trimmed V and J ends, which lost 1 base and 9 bases, there was a span of 4 bases. Germline V gene data show CDR1 as SGHAT and CDR2 as FQNNGV. This CDR3 comprises 12 residues. The CDR3, as DNA: TGTGCCAGCAGCTTAGGTGGTTCACCCCTCCACTTT. It encodes CASSLGGSPLHF. The variable domain in full, with the rest retrieved from reference TRBV11-2 and TRBJ1-6, is EAGVAQSPRYKIIEKRQSVAFWCNPISGHATLYWYQQILGQGPKLLIQFQNNGVVDDSQLPKDRFSAERLKGVDSTLKIQPAKLEDSAVYLCASSLGGSPLHFGNGTRLTVT.

This chain uses TRBV11-1 with TRBJ2-1; 8 bases align to TRBD2. This CDR3 has 16 amino acids. V trimming: 3 bases; J trimming: 7 bases; junction bases outside the gene matches: 11. Germline V gene lookup returns CDR1 SGHAT and CDR2 FQDESV (reference sequence). In DNA, the CDR3 is TGTGCCAGCAGCTTCCCCCGCGGGGGGCCAGTAAATGAGCAGTTCTTC. Protein: CASSFPRGGPVNEQFF.

This clonotype was detected only a few times. The chain links TRBV18 to TRBJ2-2, with D possibly TRBD2 on 5 matching bases. Per the germline V gene, CDR1 is KGHSH and CDR2 is LQKENI. This CDR3 has 14 amino acids. Trimming cost V 3 bases and J 4 bases, with 9 bases left between them. CDR3 DNA: TGTGCCAGCTCACCTAGGACTGTCACCGGGGAGCTGTTTTTT. This sequence encodes CASSPRTVTGELFF.

To note about this clonotype: The CDR3 does not end in the conserved phenylalanine or tryptophan, so this is likely a read error. This sequence joins TRBV7-9 and TRBJ1-1; D is ambiguous. This CDR3 has 12 residues. CDR1 is SEHNR, CDR2 FQNEAQ, per germline (reference sequence). Trimming took 5 bases from V and 5 from J, leaving 9 bases between them. The CDR3 DNA sequence: TGTGCCAGCAGCCCTCAGGTGACTGAAGCTTTCATT. Protein sequence: CASSPQVTEAFI.

This clonotype has a handful of counts. The rearrangement links TRBV10-3 to TRBJ1-1; D is possibly TRBD1 (5 bases). The CDR3 has 14 residues. CDR1 and CDR2 from the germline V gene are ENHRY and SYGVKD. V lost 4 bases and J 8 bases, leaving 17 bases between the germline ends. Here the CDR3 reads CAISGLGDGIEAFF. The CDR3 DNA reads as TGTGCCATCAGTGGGTTAGGGGACGGAATCGAAGCTTTCTTT.

This clonotype was seen a few times. The chain employs TRBV12-3 or TRBV12-4 and TRBJ2-7, with TRBD2 as a possible D gene (6 bases). The CDR3 extends over 16 amino acids. The germline V and J ends were trimmed by 5 bases and 5 bases, with 22 bases remaining between them. In nucleotides, the CDR3 is TGTGCCAGCAGTCCCACGCCGGGACTCCTAAGGGACGAGCAGTACTTC. Protein product: CASSPTPGLLRDEQYF.

This clonotype was recorded many times. The genes are TRBV10-3 and TRBJ2-7; TRBD1 agrees at 10 bases. J gave up 6 bases and V 6 bases, and 2 bases lay outside the gene matches. Germline V gene sequence: CDR1 ENHRY, CDR2 SYGVKD. The CDR3 is 12 residues long. The CDR3 sequence is CAISRDRGEQYF. The DNA for the CDR3 is TGTGCCATCAGCCGGGACAGGGGCGAGCAGTACTTC.

The V gene is TRBV5-1, the J gene TRBJ2-6; maybe TRBD1 (5 bases). The CDR3 is 16 residues long. With 0 bases removed from V and 4 bases from J, the gap between germline ends came to 11 bases. Germline assignment: CDR1 SGHRS and CDR2 YFSETQ. DNA for the CDR3: TGCGCCAGCAGCTTGGAAACCAGGGCCGGGGCCAACGTCCTGACTTTC. As protein: CASSLETRAGANVLTF.

The chain employs TRBV29-1 and TRBJ2-1, with unresolved D. The CDR3 runs 10 residues. V was clipped by 4 bases and J by 9 bases, with 7 bases between them. Germline CDR1 is SQVTM and CDR2 is ANQGSEA. The CDR3 region is CSVGSFEQFF. As DNA, the CDR3 is TGCAGCGTTGGTTCCTTTGAGCAGTTCTTC.

The genes are TRBV20-1 and TRBJ2-7, with D unclear. The CDR3 is 11 amino acids. Looked up from germline, CDR1 is DFQATT and CDR2 is SNEGSKA (reference sequence). V gave up 2 bases and J gave up 3 bases, with 5 bases separating them. The CDR3 sequence is CSARQVYEQYF. The CDR3 bases are TGCAGTGCTAGACAAGTCTACGAGCAGTACTTC.

This clonotype appeared a few times. The J gene is TRBJ2-5, the V gene TRBV10-3; 7 nucleotides align to TRBD1. The V gene end was trimmed by 2 bases and the J gene end by 14 bases; junction bases not matched to a gene: 8. Germline V lookup: CDR1 ENHRY, CDR2 SYGVKD. This CDR3 is 12 amino acids long. CDR3 loop: CAISEKGDRQYF. The CDR3 nucleotides read TGTGCCATCAGTGAGAAGGGGGACAGACAATACTTC.